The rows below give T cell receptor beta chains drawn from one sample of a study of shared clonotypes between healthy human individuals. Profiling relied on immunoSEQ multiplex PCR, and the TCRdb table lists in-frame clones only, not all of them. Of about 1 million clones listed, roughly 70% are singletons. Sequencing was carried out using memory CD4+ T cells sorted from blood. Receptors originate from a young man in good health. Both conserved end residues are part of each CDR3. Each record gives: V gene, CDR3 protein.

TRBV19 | CASSIGYRVGKLFF
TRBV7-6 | CASRLNPFSGGAGNEQFF
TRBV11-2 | CASSFLAGAGTDTQYF
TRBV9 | CASSVVPSSYNSPLHF
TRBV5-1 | CASSSDRAGNTIYF
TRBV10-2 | CASSTRLSSGGDQDTQYF
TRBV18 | CASSPPGLAAYNEQFF
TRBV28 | CASSPLAGVYNEQFF
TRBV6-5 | CASSSPGKRAEAFF
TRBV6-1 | CASSEGGREKLFF
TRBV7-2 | CASSLRPSTDTQYF
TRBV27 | CASSLTGARMNTEAFF
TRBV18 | CASSPSERNTIYF
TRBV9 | CASSVGAVDRGDTQYF
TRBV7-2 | CASGGQGSTGELFF
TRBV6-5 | CASMGTGLSTPLHF
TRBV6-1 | CASIPGETGANVLTF
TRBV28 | CASFQNEKLFF
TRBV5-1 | CASSLEGGPETQYF
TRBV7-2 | CASSAGRREGYTF
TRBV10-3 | CAISERAATNEKLFF
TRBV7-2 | CASSFGGRGGETQYF
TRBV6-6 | CASSAQLYEQYF
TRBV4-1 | CASSQDGTPNSNQPQHF
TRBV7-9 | CASSSTGTSTDTQYF
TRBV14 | CASSREGREKLFF
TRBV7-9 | CASSSDTGIFYEQYF
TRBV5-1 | CASTPSGAVGNIQYF
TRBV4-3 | CASSQTLEDNSGYTF
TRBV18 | CASSPGYNEQFF
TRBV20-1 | CSARPGYGYTF
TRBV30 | CAWRDSNQPQHF
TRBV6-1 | CAGPHRGQRYEQYF
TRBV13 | CASSLGGYNVAVNTEAFF
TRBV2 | CASSDLGQGYTEAFF
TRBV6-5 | CASSSKAGVETQYF
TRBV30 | CAWSGTSAKNIQYF
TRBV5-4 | CASSLRTPSTDTQYF
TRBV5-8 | CASSLRQGAEQYF
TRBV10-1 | CASSDSGAYEQYF
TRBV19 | CASSPQRQGWSPLHF
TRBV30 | CACHCTGGMDTQYF
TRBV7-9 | CASMPQGFTGELFF
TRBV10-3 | CAISGPQSNQPQHF
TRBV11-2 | CASSLTTGTGFQPQHF
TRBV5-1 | CASSLGQAGNEQFF
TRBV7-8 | CASSLAHGLKGSNQPQHF
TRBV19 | CASSAYRGQPQHF
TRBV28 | CASSPFRQTLDEKLFF